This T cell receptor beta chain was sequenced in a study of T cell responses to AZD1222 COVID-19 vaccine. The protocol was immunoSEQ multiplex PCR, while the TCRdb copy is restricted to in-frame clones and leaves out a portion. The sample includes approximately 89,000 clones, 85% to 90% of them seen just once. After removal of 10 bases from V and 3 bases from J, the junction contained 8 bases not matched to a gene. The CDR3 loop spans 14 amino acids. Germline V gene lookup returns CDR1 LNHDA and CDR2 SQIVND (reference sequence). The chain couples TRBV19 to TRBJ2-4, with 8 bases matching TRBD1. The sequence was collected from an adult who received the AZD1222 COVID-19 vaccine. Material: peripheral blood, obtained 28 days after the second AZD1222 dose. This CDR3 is CATKDRADKNIQYF. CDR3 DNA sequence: TGTGCCACCAAGGACAGGGCGGACAAAAACATTCAGTACTTC.